This T cell receptor beta chain appears in the sequencing data of a study of CD8 T cells in Susac syndrome. The RNA input was about 0.5 to 1 ug, and it was reverse transcribed with random hexamers. From the immunoSEQ multiplex PCR reads, TCRdb called clonotypes with MiXCR, one entry per CDR3 protein. Of around 130,000 distinct CDR3 sequences listed, roughly 92% are singletons. This clonotype was picked up a small number of times. Both CD4+ and CD8+ T cells were negatively isolated, and TEMRA cells underwent FACS enrichment. Germline V CDR1 and CDR2: MDHEN, SYDVKM. The V segment lost 6 bases and the J segment 0 bases; nucleotides outside the gene matches: 2. This CDR3 contains 13 residues.

Specimen: CD4+ T cells from PBMCs. V and J are TRBV28 and TRBJ2-7; TRBD1 aligns across 7 bases. The source of this sequence is a human donor in good health. CDR3 coding DNA: TGTGCCAGCAGCCGGGACAGCTCCTACGAGCAGTACTTC. Protein sequence: CASSRDSSYEQYF.